Included here is one T cell receptor beta chain sequence, with context. The sample is drawn from a study of blood T cell repertoires in COVID-19. Study background: The United States, Italy and Spain supplied acute and convalescent COVID-19 samples.

Sequencing used immunoSEQ multiplex PCR; TCRdb keeps in-frame clones, though not all of them. The profile shows some 150,000 clones, about 85% of them singletons. This CDR3 comprises 17 residues. The V and J ends lost 5 bases and 0 bases, in that order; junction bases with no gene match: 7. Per the germline V gene, CDR1 is MDHEN and CDR2 is SYDVKM. The gene calls are TRBV28 and TRBJ2-7; 13 bases agree with TRBD2. This sequence originates from a woman between 65 and 79 years old with acute or convalescent COVID-19. Sequencing was performed on peripheral blood. The CDR3 here is CASSPTGLAGVSYEQYV. CDR3 coding DNA: TGTGCCAGCAGTCCTACCGGACTAGCGGGGGTCTCCTACGAGCAGTACGTC.